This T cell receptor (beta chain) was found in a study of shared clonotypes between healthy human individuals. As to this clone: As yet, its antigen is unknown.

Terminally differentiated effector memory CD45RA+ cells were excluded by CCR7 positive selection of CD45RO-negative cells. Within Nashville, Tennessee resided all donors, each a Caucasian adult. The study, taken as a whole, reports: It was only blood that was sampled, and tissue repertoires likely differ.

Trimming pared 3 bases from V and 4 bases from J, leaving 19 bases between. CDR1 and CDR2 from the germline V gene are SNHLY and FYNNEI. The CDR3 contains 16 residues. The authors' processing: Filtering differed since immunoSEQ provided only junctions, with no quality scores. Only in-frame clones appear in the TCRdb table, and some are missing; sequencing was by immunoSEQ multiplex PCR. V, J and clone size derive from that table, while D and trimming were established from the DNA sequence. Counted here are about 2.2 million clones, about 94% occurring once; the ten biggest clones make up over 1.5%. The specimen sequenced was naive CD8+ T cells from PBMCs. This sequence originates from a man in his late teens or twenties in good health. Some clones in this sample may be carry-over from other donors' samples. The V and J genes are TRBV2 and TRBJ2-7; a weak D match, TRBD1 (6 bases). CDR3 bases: TGTGCCAGCAGTGAGTTTTCAACAGGGTCTTTTTACGAGCAGTACTTC. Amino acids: CASSEFSTGSFYEQYF.